This T cell receptor (beta chain) was recovered during a study of vaccination and CD4 T cells after COVID-19. The Oncomine TCR Beta short-read assay was applied to DNA of cultured CD4+ T cells. Researchers extracted genomic DNA from CD4+ T cells that had been cultured. A single record per CDR3 protein comes from TCRdb applying MiXCR to the PCR reads. Found here are about 6,800 distinct CDR3 sequences, 35% of them singletons; the top ten hold 34%. Per the germline V gene, CDR1 is SNHLY and CDR2 is FYNNEI. The V end was cut by 7 bases, the J end by 6 bases, with 10 bases between. The CDR3 sequence is 11 residues long. Treatment described: roughly 10-day PBMC culture with coronavirus spike peptide pools or control peptides (ViraFEST assay). One should note that the unexposed donor's CD4+ T cells were collected before the COVID-19 pandemic (2011-2018). Concerning this clonotype: Antigen: not known.

J is TRBJ2-7 and V is TRBV2, with a weak D call TRBD2 (6 bases). The receptor was isolated from a human donor in good health. The sample consisted of CD4+ T cells from blood, cultured in vitro. CDR3 DNA: TGTGCCAGCACTTGGGGAGGCGAGCAGTACTTC. It translates to CASTWGGEQYF.